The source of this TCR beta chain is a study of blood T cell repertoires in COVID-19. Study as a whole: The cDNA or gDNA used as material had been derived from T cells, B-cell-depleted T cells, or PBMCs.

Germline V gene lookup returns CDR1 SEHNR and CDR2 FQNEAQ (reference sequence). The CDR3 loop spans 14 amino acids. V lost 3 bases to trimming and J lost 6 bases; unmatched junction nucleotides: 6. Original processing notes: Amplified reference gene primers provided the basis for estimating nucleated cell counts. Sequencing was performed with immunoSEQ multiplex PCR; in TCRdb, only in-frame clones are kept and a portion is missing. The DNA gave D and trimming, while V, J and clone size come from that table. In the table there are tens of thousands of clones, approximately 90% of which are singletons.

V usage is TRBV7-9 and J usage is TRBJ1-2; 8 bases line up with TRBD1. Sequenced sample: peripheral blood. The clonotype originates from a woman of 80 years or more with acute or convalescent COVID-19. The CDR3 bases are TGTGCCAGCAGCTTCCTTCAGGGGGCCGATGGCTACACCTTC. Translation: CASSFLQGADGYTF.